This TCR beta chain was profiled in a study of regulatory T cells in long-lasting Graves disease. Study background: The study enrolled newly diagnosed Graves' patients on antithyroid drugs under 3 months. Study results and caveats: With persistent disease, TRBV28, TRBJ1-2 and TRBJ2-5 were the favored segments.

Looked up from germline, CDR1 is KGHDR and CDR2 is SFDVKD. With V trimmed by 3 bases and J by 4 bases, 4 bases remained unmatched. The CDR3 has 16 amino acids. Both iRepertoire HTBI primers and Arm-PCR of CDR3 regions were used to build the TCR beta libraries. Original handling: Samples revealed 62 TRBV and roughly 15 TRBJ segments. TCRdb itself ran the multiplex PCR reads through MiXCR, one entry per CDR3 protein. Clone size and V and J calls follow TCRdb, not the original study. The sample records hundreds of thousands of distinct CDR3 sequences, roughly 15% being singletons. Time point meaning: newly diagnosed GD, antithyroid drugs for less than 3 months. RNA from PBMCs was the source of the TCR library. This clonotype has more than one count but fewer than ten. Its specificity is unknown.

This receptor was taken from a female donor with Graves disease. V gene TRBV24-1 combines with J gene TRBJ2-3; TRBD1 matches at 12 bases. The source material was peripheral blood mononuclear cells (PBMCs), sampled at new diagnosis, from a patient treated with antithyroid drugs. CDR3 DNA: TGTGCCACCAGTGATCCTGGGACAGGGGGCGCAGATACGCAGTATTTT. Protein sequence: CATSDPGTGGADTQYF.